A single sample gave rise to the 13 T cell receptor beta chains below, sequenced in a study of control samples from healthy donors and cancer patients. Data came from immunoSEQ multiplex PCR; TCRdb stores just in-frame clones and leaves some out. Among 78,000 or so clones listed, approximately 80% were seen once. Sequencing input: blood. These TCRs come from a man aged 45 to 65 in good health.

The V and J genes are TRBV7-9 and TRBJ2-1; tentative D call: TRBD1 (6 bases). This CDR3 region has 14 residues. Trimming cost V 3 bases and J 7 bases, with 13 bases left between them. Looked up from germline, CDR1 is SEHNR and CDR2 is FQNEAQ (reference sequence). The CDR3 DNA sequence: TGTGCCAGCAGCTTTCAACAGGGAAAGAATGAGCAGTTCTTC. This translates into CASSFQQGKNEQFF.

The genes are TRBV4-1 and TRBJ2-5; TRBD1 agrees at 10 bases. CDR3 size: 16 residues. Germline loops: CDR1 MGHRA, CDR2 YSYEKL. Trimming at V came to 5 bases and at J to 5 bases, leaving 11 bases not matched to a gene. The CDR3 here is CASSNLGTGVLETQYF. The CDR3 DNA is TGCGCCAGCAGCAACCTCGGGACAGGGGTCTTGGAGACCCAGTACTTC.

This sequence joins TRBV28 and TRBJ2-5; D perhaps matches TRBD2 (5 bases). V was shortened by 0 bases and J by 4 bases, with 9 bases between the two germline ends. The germline V gene encodes CDR1 MDHEN and CDR2 SYDVKM. CDR3 size: 14 residues. As DNA, the CDR3 is TGTGCCAGCAGTTTATGGGGGAGTGGAGAGACCCAGTACTTC. Residues: CASSLWGSGETQYF.

This chain links TRBV4-1 with TRBJ1-2; 7 nucleotides align to TRBD1. V shed 6 bases, J shed 2 bases, and the junction held 6 bases outside the gene matches. This CDR3 has 14 amino acids. CDR1 and CDR2 (germline): MGHRA, YSYEKL. In nucleotides, the CDR3 is TGCGCCAGCAGTTGGGGGACAGACAACTATGGCTACACCTTC. Translated: CASSWGTDNYGYTF.

The chain combines TRBV18 with TRBJ2-5; TRBD2 is a possible D gene (5 bases). V was shortened by 0 bases and J by 6 bases, with 11 bases between the two germline ends. Germline V gene lookup returns CDR1 KGHSH and CDR2 LQKENI. This CDR3 is built from 14 residues. The CDR3 reads CASSPPPGGKTQYF. The DNA for the CDR3 is TGTGCCAGCTCACCACCGCCAGGAGGAAAGACCCAGTACTTC. The complete variable domain, with remaining parts taken from reference TRBV18 and TRBJ2-5, reads NAGVMQNPRHLVRRRGQEARLRCSPMKGHSHVYWYRQLPEEGLKFMVYLQKENIIDESGMPKERFSAEFPKEGPSILRIQQVVRGDSAAYFCASSPPPGGKTQYFGPGTRLLVL.

This CDR3 is CASSEWQGTETQYF. The DNA of the CDR3 is TGTGCCAGCAGTGAATGGCAGGGGACGGAGACCCAGTACTTC. V is TRBV25-1 and J is TRBJ2-5; D is perhaps TRBD1 (6 bases). V lost 1 base, J lost 5 bases, and 11 bases lay in between. This CDR3 spans 14 amino acids. The V gene's germline CDR1 is MGHDK and CDR2 SYGVNS.

The V call is TRBV6-5, the J call TRBJ1-2, with 8 bases that match TRBD1. Germline trimming cut 6 bases from V and 9 bases from J; bases unmatched to any gene: 12. This CDR3 is built from 14 residues. From germline, CDR1 is MNHEY and CDR2 SVGAGI. The CDR3: CASSRTGTYNSYTF. CDR3 coding DNA: TGTGCCAGCAGCCGGACAGGGACCTATAATAGCTACACCTTC.

The chain recombines TRBV5-1 with TRBJ2-1, with D hard to call. Germline V CDR1 and CDR2: SGHRS, YFSETQ. This CDR3 is built from 16 residues. Trimming shortened V by 6 bases and J by 3 bases, and 19 bases separated the two germline ends. Here the CDR3 DNA reads TGCGCCAGCACCTCCTGGGCTAGGGAAAGCTACAATGAGCAGTTCTTC. As protein: CASTSWARESYNEQFF.

Turning to this clone: In the same sample, other DNA sequences code for this CDR3. V usage is TRBV9 and J usage is TRBJ1-3; D gene ambiguous. The germline CDR1 and CDR2 sequences are SGDLS and YYNGEE. Trimming shortened V by 4 bases and J by 1 base, and 3 bases separated the two germline ends. The CDR3 consists of 12 residues. CDR3 protein: CASSPSGNTIYF. Here the CDR3 DNA reads TGTGCCAGCAGCCCTTCTGGAAACACCATATATTTT.

The rearrangement uses TRBV18 and TRBJ1-4, with D hard to call. This CDR3 is built from 18 residues. Trimming took off 1 base at V and 2 bases at J, with 17 bases between the two ends. Germline lookup yields CDR1 KGHSH and CDR2 LQKENI. The CDR3 region has the DNA TGTGCCAGCTCACCACTACTCTCAAAACTTGCGACTAATGAAAAACTGTTTTTT. Translating gives CASSPLLSKLATNEKLFF.

A single count supports this clone. The chain is built from TRBV30 and TRBJ1-2, with 7 bases that match TRBD1. Germline V gene data show CDR1 as GTSNPN and CDR2 as SVGIG (reference sequence). The J segment lost 13 bases and the V segment lost 2 bases, leaving 10 bases of the junction unmatched. The length of the CDR3 is 12 residues. The CDR3 is CAWSPNRGPTTF. The CDR3 DNA sequence: TGTGCCTGGAGTCCAAACAGGGGTCCTACCACCTTC.

This clone was seen only once. This chain connects TRBV18 to TRBJ1-2; TRBD1 is a possible D gene (6 bases). V was cut by 2 bases and J by 10 bases, with 11 bases left in between. CDR3 size: 12 residues. CDR1 is KGHSH and CDR2 is LQKENI in the germline V gene. DNA for the CDR3: TGTGCCAGCTCACCAGACGGACAGCTCTACACCTTC. Translated, it gives CASSPDGQLYTF.

This sequence joins TRBV14 and TRBJ1-2; D uncertain. The V gene lost 0 bases and the J gene lost 7 bases, with 21 bases spanning the gap. CDR3 length equals 17 residues. Germline V gene lookup returns CDR1 SGHDN and CDR2 FVKESK. CDR3 loop: CASSQDHGWKARRGYTF. CDR3 DNA: TGTGCCAGCAGCCAAGATCATGGGTGGAAGGCTAGACGTGGCTACACCTTC. Full variable domain (rest looked up from reference TRBV14 and TRBJ1-2): EAGVTQFPSHSVIEKGQTVTLRCDPISGHDNLYWYRRVMGKEIKFLLHFVKESKQDESGMPNNRFLAERTGGTYSTLKVQPAELEDSGVYFCASSQDHGWKARRGYTFGSGTRLTVV.